This note documents a single T cell receptor beta chain sequence. The data are from a study of sequential checkpoint blockade in melanoma. As for treatment: randomized to nivolumab then ipilimumab (arm A) or the reverse (arm B). TCRdb keeps only in-frame clones here, not all; method: immunoSEQ multiplex PCR. The sample yields roughly 6,900 clones, more than 75% seen once. The V gene's germline CDR1 is SEHNR and CDR2 FQNEAQ (reference sequence). The CDR3 runs 14 residues. Between the trimmed V and J ends, which lost 5 bases and 5 bases, there was a span of 16 bases. This TCR came from a human donor with melanoma. The rearrangement joins TRBV7-9 to TRBJ2-7; maybe TRBD2 (7 bases). The starting material was CD8+ T cells sorted from blood (inferred from file names), obtained from a patient given nivolumab and ipilimumab in sequence. CDR3 residues: CASSHKGGGHEQYF. The DNA for the CDR3 is TGTGCCAGCAGCCACAAGGGGGGGGGCCACGAGCAGTACTTC. The variable domain in full, completed from reference TRBV7-9 and TRBJ2-7, reads DTGVSQNPRHKITKRGQNVTFRCDPISEHNRLYWYRQTLGQGPEFLTYFQNEAQLEKSRLLSDRFSAERPKGSFSTLEIQRTEQGDSAMYLCASSHKGGGHEQYFGPGTRLTVT.